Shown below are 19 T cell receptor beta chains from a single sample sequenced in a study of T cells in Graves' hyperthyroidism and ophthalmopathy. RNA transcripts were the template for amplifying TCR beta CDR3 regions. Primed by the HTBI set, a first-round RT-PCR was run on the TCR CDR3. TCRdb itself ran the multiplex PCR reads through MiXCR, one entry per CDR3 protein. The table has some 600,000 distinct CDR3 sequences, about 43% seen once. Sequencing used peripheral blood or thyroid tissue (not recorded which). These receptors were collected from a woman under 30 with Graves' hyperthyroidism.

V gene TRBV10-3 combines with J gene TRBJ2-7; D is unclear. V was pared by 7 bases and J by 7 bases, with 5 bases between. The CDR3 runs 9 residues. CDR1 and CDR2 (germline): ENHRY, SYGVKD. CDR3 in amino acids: CAITGEQYF. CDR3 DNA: TGTGCCATCACTGGGGAGCAGTACTTC.

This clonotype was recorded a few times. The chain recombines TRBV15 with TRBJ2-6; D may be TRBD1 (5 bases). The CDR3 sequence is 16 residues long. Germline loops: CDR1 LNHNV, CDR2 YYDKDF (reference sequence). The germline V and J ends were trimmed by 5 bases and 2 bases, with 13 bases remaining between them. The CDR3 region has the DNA TGTGCCACCAGCGGCACGCAGGGCCCTGGGGCCAACGTCCTGACTTTC. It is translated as CATSGTQGPGANVLTF.

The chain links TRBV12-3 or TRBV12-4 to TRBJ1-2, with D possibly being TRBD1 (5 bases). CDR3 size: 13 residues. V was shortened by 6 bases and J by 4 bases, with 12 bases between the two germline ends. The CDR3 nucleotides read TGTGCCAGCAGCCGGGACGGCGCCTATGGCTACACCTTC. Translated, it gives CASSRDGAYGYTF.

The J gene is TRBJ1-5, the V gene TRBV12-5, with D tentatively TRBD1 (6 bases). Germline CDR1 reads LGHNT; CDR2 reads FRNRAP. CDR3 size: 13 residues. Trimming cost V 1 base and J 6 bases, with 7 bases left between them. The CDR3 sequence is CASGLEQGQPQHF. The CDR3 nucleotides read TGTGCTAGTGGTTTGGAACAGGGTCAGCCCCAGCATTTT.

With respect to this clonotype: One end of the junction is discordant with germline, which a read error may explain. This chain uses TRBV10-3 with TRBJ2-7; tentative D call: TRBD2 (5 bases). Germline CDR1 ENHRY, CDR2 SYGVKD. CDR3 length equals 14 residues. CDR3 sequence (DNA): TGTGCCATCAGAGAGTCTCGGGAAGGATACAAGCAGTACTTC. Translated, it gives CAIRESREGYKQYF.

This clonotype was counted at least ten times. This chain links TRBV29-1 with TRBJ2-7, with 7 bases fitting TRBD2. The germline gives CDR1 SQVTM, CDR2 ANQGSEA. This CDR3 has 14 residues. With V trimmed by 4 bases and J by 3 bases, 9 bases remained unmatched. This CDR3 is CSVGGVVAGYEQYF. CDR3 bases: TGCAGCGTTGGGGGTGTGGTAGCGGGCTACGAGCAGTACTTC.

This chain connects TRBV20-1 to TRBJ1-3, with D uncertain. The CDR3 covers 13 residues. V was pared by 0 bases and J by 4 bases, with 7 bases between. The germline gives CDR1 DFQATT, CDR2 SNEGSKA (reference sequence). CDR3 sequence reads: CSAREQTGNTIYF. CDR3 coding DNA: TGCAGTGCTAGAGAGCAGACCGGAAACACCATATATTTT.

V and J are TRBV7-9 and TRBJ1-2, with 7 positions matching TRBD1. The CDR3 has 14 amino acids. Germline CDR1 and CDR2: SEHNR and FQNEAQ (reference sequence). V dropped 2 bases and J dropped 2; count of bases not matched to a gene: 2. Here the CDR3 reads CASSLLGQNYGYTF. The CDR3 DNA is TGTGCCAGCAGCTTATTGGGACAGAACTATGGCTACACCTTC.

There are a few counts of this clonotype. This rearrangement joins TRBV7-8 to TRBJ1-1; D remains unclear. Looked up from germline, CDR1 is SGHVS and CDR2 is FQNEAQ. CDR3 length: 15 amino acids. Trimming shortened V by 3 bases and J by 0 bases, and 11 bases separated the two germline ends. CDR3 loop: CASSLDVPMNTEAFF. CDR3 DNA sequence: TGTGCCAGCAGCTTGGACGTTCCCATGAACACTGAAGCTTTCTTT.

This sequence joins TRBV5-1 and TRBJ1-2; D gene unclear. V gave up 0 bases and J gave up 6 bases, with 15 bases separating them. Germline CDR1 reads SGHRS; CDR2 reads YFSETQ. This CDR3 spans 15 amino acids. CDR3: CASSLDSGRRHGYTF. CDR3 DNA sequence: TGCGCCAGCAGCTTGGACTCTGGGAGGAGGCATGGCTACACCTTC.

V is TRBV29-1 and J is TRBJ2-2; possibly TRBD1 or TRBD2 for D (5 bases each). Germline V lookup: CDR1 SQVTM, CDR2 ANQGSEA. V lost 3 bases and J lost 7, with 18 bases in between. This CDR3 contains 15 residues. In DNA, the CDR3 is TGCAGCGTTGACAGGGAGACCGGGATTGACGGGGAGCTGTTTTTT. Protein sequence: CSVDRETGIDGELFF.

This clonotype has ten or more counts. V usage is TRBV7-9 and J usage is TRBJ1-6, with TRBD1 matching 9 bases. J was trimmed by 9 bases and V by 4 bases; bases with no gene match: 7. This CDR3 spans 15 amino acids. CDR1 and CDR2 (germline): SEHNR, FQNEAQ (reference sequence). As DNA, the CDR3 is TGTGCCAGCAGCTGGGGACAGGGTCGTAGTTCACCCCTCCACTTT. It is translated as CASSWGQGRSSPLHF.

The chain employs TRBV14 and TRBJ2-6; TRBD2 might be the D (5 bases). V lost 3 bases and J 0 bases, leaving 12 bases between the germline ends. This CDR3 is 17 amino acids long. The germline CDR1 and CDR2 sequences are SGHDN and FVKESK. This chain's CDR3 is CASSQLLGASGANVLTF. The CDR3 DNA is TGTGCCAGCAGCCAGTTACTAGGAGCCTCTGGGGCCAACGTCCTGACTTTC.

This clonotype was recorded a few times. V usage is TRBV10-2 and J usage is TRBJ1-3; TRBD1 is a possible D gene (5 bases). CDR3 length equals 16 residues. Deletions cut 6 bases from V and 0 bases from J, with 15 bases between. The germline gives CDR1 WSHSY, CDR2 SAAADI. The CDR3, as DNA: TGCGCCAGCAGGGCCGGGACCGCCTTCTCTGGAAACACCATATATTTT. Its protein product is CASRAGTAFSGNTIYF.

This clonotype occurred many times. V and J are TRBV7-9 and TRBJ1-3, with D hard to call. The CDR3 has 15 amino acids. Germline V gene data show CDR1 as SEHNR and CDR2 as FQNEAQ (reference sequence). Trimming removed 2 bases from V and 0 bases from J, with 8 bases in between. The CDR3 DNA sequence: TGTGCCAGCAGCTTATCCGGACTCTCTGGAAACACCATATATTTT. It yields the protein CASSLSGLSGNTIYF. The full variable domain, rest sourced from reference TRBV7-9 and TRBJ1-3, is DTGVSQNPRHKITKRGQNVTFRCDPISEHNRLYWYRQTLGQGPEFLTYFQNEAQLEKSRLLSDRFSAERPKGSFSTLEIQRTEQGDSAMYLCASSLSGLSGNTIYFGEGSWLTVV.

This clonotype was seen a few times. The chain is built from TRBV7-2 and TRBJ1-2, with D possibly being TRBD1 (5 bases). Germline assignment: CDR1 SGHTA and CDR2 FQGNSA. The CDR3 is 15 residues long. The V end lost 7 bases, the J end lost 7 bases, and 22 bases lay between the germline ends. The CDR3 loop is CASIVQWWGTSGYTF. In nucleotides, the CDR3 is TGTGCCAGCATAGTTCAGTGGTGGGGGACGTCTGGCTACACCTTC.

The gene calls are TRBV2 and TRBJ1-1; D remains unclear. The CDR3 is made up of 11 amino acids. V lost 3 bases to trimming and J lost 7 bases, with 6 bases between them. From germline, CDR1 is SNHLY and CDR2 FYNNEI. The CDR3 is CASSDLVEAFF. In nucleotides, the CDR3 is TGTGCCAGCAGTGATCTGGTTGAAGCTTTCTTT.

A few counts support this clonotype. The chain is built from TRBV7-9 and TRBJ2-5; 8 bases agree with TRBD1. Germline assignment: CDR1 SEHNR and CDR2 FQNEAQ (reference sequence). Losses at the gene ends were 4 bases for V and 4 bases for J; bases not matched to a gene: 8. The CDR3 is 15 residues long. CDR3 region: CASSSGQEERETQYF. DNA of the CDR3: TGTGCCAGCAGCTCGGGACAGGAGGAGCGAGAGACCCAGTACTTC.

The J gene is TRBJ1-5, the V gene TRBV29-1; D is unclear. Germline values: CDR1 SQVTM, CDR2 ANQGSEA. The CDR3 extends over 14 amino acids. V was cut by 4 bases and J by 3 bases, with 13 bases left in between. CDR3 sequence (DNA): TGCAGCGTTGTTTCCGGGGAAAACAATCAGCCCCAGCATTTT. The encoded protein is CSVVSGENNQPQHF.